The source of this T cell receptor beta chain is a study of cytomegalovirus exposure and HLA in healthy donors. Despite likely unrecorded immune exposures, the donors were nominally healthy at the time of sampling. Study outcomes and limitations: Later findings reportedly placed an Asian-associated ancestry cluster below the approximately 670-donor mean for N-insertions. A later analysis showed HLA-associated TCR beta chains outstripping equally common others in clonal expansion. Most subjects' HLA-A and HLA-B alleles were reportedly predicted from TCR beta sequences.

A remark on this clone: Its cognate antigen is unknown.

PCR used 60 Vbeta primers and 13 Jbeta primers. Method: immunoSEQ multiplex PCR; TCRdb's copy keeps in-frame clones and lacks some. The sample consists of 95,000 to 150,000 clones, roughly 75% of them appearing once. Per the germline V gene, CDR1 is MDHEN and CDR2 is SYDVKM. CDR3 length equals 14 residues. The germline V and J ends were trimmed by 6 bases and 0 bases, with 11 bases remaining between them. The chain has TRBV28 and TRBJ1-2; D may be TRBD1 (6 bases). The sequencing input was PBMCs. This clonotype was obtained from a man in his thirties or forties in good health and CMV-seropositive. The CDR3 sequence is CASSRTVANYGYTF. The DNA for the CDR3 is TGTGCCAGCAGCAGGACAGTAGCTAACTATGGCTACACCTTC.